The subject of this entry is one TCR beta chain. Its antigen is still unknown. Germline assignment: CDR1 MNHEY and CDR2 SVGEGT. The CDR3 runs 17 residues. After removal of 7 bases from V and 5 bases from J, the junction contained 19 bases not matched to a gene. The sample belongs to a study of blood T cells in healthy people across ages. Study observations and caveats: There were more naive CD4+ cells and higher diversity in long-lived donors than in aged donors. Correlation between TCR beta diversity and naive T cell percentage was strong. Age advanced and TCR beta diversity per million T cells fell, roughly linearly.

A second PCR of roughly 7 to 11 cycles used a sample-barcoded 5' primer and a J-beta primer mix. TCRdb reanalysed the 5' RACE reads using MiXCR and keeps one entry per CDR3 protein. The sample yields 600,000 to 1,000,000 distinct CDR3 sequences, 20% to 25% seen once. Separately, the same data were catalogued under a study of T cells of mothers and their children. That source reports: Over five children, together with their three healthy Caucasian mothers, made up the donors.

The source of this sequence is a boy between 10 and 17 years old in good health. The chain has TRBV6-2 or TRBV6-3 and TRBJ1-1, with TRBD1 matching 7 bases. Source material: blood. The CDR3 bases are TGTGCCAGCAATACAGGGGTCCCGAAGGGGTTTCGGACTGAAGCTTTCTTT. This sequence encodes CASNTGVPKGFRTEAFF.